This TCR beta chain was sequenced for a study of blood T cell repertoires in COVID-19. The table lists this clone with a few counts. Trimming pared 8 bases from V and 4 bases from J, leaving 21 bases between. Germline values: CDR1 MDHEN, CDR2 SYDVKM. This CDR3 comprises 16 residues. Measured with immunoSEQ multiplex PCR; TCRdb has only the in-frame clones, and not every one. Here the sample spans roughly 240,000 clones, approximately 80% being singletons. This clonotype was obtained from a woman older than 75 with acute or convalescent COVID-19. The rearrangement links TRBV28 to TRBJ1-5; TRBD1 is a possible D gene (5 bases). The specimen sequenced was peripheral blood. The CDR3 spells CASAAQGGRSNQPQHF. The CDR3 DNA reads TGTGCCAGCGCGGCGCAGGGCGGGAGATCGAATCAGCCCCAGCATTTT.